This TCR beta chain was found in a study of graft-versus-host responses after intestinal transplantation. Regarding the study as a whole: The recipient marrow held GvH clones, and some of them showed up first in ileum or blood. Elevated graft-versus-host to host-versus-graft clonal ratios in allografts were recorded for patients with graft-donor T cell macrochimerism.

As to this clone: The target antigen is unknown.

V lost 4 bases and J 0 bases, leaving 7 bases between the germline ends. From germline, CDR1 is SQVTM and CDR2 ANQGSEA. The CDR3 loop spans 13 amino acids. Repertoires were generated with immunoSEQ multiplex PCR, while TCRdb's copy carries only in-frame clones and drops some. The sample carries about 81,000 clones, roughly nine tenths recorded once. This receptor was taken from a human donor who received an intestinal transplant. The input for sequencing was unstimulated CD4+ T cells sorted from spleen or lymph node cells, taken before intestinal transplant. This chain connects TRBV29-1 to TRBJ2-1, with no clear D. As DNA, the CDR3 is TGCAGCGTTGCCAGCGCCTCCTACAATGAGCAGTTCTTC. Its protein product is CSVASASYNEQFF.